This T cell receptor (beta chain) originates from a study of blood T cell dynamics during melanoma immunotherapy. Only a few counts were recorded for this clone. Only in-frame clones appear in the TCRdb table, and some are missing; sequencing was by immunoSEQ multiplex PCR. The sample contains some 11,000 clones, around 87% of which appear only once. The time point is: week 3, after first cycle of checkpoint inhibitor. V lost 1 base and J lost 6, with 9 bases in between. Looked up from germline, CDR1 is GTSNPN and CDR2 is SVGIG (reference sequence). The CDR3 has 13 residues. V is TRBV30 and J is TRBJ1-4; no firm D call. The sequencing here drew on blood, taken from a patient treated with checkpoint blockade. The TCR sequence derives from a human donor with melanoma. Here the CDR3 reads CAWSEQPYEKLFF. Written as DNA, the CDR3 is TGTGCCTGGAGTGAGCAGCCTTATGAAAAACTGTTTTTT.